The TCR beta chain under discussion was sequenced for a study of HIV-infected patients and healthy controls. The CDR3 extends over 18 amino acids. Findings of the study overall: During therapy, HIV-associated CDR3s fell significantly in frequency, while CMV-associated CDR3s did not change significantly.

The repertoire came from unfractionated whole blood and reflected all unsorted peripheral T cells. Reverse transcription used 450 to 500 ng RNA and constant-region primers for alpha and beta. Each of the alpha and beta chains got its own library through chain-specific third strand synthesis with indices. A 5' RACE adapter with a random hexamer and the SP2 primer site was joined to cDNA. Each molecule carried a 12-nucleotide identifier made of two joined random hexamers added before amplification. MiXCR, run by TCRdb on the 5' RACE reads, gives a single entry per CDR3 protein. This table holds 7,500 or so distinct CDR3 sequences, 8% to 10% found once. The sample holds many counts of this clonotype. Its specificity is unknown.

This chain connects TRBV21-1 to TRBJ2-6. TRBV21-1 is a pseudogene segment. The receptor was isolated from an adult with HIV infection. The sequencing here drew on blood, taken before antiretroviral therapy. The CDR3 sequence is CASSAEFVKPSGANVLTF. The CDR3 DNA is TGTGCCAGCAGCGCAGAGTTCGTGAAGCCCTCTGGGGCCAACGTCCTGACTTTC.